The present TCR beta chain was sequenced within a study of blood T cell repertoires in COVID-19. Study context: Some COVID-19 samples were acute and others convalescent; all came from the United States, Italy and Spain.

This clone was observed once. In the authors' workflow: Amplifying reference gene primers gave estimates of nucleated cell counts. Sequencing used immunoSEQ multiplex PCR; TCRdb keeps in-frame clones, though not all of them. V, J and clone size are taken as reported in that table, and D and trimming were inferred from the DNA itself. The data show 150,000 to 200,000 clones, roughly 87% seen once. Germline-derived CDR1 and CDR2 are SGHRS and YFSETQ. The CDR3 length is 14 residues. V dropped 5 bases and J dropped 5 bases, with 16 bases sitting between them. The source is a woman aged 45-60 years with acute or convalescent COVID-19. The sequencing input was peripheral blood. V gene TRBV5-1 combines with J gene TRBJ2-5, with D possibly being TRBD1 (6 bases). CDR3 nucleotide sequence: TGCGCCAGCAGTATCCTCAGGGGCGGCGAGACCCAGTACTTC. Translating it yields CASSILRGGETQYF.